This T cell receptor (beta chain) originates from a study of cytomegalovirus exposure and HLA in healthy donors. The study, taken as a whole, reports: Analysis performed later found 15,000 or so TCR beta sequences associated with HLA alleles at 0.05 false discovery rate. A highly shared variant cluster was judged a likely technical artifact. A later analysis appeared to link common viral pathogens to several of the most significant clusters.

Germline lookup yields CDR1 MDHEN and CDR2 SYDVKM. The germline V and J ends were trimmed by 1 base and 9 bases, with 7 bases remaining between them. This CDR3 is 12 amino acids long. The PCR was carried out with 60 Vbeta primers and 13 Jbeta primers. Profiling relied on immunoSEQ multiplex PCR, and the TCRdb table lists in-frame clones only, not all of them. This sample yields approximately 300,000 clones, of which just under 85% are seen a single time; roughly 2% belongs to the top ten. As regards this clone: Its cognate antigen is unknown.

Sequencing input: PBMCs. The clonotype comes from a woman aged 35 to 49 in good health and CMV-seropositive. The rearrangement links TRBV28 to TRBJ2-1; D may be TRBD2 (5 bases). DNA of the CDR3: TGTGCCAGCAGTTTATTGAGGGTTGAGCAGTTCTTC. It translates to CASSLLRVEQFF. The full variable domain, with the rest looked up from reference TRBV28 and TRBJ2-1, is DVKVTQSSRYLVKRTGEKVFLECVQDMDHENMFWYRQDPGLGLRLIYFSYDVKMKEKGDIPEGYSVSREKKERFSLILESASTNQTSMYLCASSLLRVEQFFGPGTRLTVL.